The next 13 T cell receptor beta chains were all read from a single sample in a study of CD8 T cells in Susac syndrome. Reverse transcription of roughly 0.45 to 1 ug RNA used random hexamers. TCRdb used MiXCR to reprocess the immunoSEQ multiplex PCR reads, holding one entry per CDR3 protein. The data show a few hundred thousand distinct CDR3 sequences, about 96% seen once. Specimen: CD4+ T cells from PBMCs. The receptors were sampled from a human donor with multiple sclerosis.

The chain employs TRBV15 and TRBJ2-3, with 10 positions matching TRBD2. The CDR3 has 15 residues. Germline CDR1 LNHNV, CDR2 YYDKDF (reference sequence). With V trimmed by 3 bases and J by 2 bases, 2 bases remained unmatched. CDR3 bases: TGTGCCACCAGCAGGACTAGCGGGCACACAGATACGCAGTATTTT. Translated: CATSRTSGHTDTQYF.

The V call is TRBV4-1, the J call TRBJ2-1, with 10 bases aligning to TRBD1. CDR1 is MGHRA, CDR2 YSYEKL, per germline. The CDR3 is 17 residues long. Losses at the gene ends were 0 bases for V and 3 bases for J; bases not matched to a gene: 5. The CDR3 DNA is TGCGCCAGCAGCCAAGATAGGCGGACAGGGGGCTACAATGAGCAGTTCTTC. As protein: CASSQDRRTGGYNEQFF.

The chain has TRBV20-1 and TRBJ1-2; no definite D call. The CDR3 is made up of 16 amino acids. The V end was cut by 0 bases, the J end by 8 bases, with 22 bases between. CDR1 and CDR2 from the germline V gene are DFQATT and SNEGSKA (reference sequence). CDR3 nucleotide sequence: TGCAGTGCTAGAGACCCAGGACGCAGCTATGATGGGGGCTACACCTTC. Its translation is CSARDPGRSYDGGYTF.

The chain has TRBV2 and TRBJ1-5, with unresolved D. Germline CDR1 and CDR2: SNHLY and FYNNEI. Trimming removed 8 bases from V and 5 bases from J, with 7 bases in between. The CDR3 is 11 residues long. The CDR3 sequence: CASGFYQPQHF. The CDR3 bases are TGTGCCAGCGGCTTCTATCAGCCCCAGCATTTT. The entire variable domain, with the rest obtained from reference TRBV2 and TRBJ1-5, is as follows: EPEVTQTPSHQVTQMGQEVILRCVPISNHLYFYWYRQILGQKVEFLVSFYNNEISEKSEIFDDQFSVERPDGSNFTLKIRSTKLEDSAMYFCASGFYQPQHFGDGTRLSIL.

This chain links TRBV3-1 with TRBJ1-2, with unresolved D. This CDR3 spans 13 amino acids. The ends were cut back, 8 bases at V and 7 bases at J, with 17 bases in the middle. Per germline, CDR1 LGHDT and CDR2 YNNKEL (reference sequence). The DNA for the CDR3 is TGTGCCAGCCGAGATGCCTTTGTAGGTGGCTACACCTTC. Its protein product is CASRDAFVGGYTF.

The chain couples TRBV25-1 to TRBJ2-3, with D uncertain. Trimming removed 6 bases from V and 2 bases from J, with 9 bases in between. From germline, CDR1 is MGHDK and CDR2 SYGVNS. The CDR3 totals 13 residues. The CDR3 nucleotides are TGTGCCAGCAGGGGCGGTTCCACAGATACGCAGTATTTT. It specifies CASRGGSTDTQYF.

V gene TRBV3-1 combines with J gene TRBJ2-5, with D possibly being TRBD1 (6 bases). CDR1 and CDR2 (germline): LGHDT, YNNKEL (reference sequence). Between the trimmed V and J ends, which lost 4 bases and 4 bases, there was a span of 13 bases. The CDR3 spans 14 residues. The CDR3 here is CASSRRGALETQYF. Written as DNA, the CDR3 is TGTGCCAGCAGCCGCAGGGGAGCGTTAGAGACCCAGTACTTC.

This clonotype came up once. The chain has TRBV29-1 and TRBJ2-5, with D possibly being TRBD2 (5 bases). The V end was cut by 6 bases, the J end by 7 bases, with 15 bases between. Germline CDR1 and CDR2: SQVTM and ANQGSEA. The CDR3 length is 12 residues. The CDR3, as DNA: TGCAGCGTGGACTCCCAAGGCGGGACCCAGTACTTC. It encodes CSVDSQGGTQYF.

For the CDR3, the DNA is TGTGCCAGCTCACCGCTCCAACTAGCGGGAGGGCCCGAGGAGACCCAGTACTTC. As protein: CASSPLQLAGGPEETQYF. V usage is TRBV18 and J usage is TRBJ2-5; TRBD2 aligns across 13 bases. V shed 3 bases and J 5 bases; nucleotides not matched to a gene: 12. The CDR3 consists of 18 residues. Per germline, CDR1 KGHSH and CDR2 LQKENI.

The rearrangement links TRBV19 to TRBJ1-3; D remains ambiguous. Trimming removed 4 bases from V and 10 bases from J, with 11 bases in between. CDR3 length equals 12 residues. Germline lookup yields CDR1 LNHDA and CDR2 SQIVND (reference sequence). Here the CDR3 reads CASSTRQGTIYF. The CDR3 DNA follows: TGTGCCAGTAGTACGCGACAAGGTACCATATATTTT.

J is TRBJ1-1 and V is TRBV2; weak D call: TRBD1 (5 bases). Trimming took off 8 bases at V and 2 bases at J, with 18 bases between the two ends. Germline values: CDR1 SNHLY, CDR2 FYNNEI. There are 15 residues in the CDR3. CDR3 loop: CASGRGDRPNTEAFF. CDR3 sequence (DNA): TGTGCCAGCGGCCGAGGCGACAGACCAAACACTGAAGCTTTCTTT.

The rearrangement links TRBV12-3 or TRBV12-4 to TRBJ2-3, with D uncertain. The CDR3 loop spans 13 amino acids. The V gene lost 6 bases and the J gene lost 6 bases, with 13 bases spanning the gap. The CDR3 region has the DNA TGTGCCAGCAGCTCCTCCGCCGAGGATACGCAGTATTTT. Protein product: CASSSSAEDTQYF.

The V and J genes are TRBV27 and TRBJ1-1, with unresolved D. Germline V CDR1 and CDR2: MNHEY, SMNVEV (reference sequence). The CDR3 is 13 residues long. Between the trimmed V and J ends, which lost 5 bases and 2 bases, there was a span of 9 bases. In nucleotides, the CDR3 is TGTGCCAGCAGTCATGATACCAACACTGAAGCTTTCTTT. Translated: CASSHDTNTEAFF.